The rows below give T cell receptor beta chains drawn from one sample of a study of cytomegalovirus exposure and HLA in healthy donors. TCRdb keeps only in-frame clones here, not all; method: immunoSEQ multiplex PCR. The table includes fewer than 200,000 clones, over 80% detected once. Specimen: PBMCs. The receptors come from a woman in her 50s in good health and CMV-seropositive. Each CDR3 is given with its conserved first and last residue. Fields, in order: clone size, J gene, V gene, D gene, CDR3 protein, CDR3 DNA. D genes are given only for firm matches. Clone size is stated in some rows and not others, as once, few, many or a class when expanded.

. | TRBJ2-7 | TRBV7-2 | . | CASSLGYSSYEQYF | TGTGCCAGCAGCTTAGGATACAGCTCCTACGAGCAGTACTTC
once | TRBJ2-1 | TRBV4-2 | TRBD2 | CASSQEGLAGVQSVTSNEQFF | TGTGCCAGCAGCCAAGAGGGACTAGCGGGAGTACAATCGGTTACTAGCAATGAGCAGTTCTTC
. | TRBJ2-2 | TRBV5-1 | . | CASSLVSGRDTGELFF | TGCGCCAGCAGCTTGGTTTCGGGAAGGGACACCGGGGAGCTGTTTTTT
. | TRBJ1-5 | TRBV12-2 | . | CASRLDAQIRQGRNQPQHF | TGTGCAAGTCGCTTAGACGCACAAATACGACAGGGGAGGAATCAGCCCCAGCATTTT
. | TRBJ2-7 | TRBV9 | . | CASSSQGGGYEQYF | TGTGCCAGCAGCTCTCAAGGGGGGGGCTACGAGCAGTACTTC
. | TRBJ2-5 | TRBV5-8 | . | CASSGGETQYF | TGTGCCAGCAGCGGGGGGGAGACCCAGTACTTC
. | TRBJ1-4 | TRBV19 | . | CASAAKREKLFF | TGTGCCAGCGCGGCGAAAAGGGAAAAACTGTTTTTT
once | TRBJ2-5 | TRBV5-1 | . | CATARVGFQETQYF | TGCGCCACAGCCCGGGTCGGCTTTCAAGAGACCCAGTACTTC
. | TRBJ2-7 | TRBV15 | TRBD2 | CATSRNSGGIYEQYF | TGTGCCACCAGCAGGAATAGCGGGGGCATCTACGAGCAGTACTTC
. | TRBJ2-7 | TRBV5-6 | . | CASSLFGQGYPYEQYF | TGTGCCAGCAGCTTGTTTGGGCAGGGGTACCCATACGAGCAGTACTTC
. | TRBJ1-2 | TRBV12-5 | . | CASGLGQAKYGYTF | TGTGCTAGTGGTTTGGGACAGGCGAAATATGGCTACACCTTC
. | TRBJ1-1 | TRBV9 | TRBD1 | CASRGLGGSEAFF | TGTGCCAGCAGGGGTCTAGGGGGCTCTGAAGCTTTCTTT
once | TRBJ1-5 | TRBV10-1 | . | CASSETGGNQPQHF | TGCGCCAGCAGTGAGACCGGGGGCAATCAGCCCCAGCATTTT
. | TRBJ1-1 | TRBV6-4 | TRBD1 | CASSRDSGDTEAFF | TGTGCCAGCAGTCGGGACAGCGGTGACACTGAAGCTTTCTTT
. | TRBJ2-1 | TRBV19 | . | CASSATGYNEQFF | TGTGCCAGTAGTGCTACCGGTTACAATGAGCAGTTCTTC
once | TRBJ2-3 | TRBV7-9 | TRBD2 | CASSLVQLAGADTQYF | TGTGCCAGCAGCTTAGTGCAACTAGCGGGTGCAGATACGCAGTATTTT
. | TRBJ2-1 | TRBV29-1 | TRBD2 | CSVEAPEERDRYNEQFF | TGCAGCGTTGAAGCGCCCGAAGAGCGGGATAGGTACAATGAGCAGTTCTTC
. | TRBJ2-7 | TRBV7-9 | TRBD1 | CASSLGPTGASYEQYF | TGTGCCAGCAGCTTAGGACCGACAGGGGCCTCCTACGAGCAGTACTTC
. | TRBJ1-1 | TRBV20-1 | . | CSARDISAFF | TGCAGTGCTAGGGACATTTCAGCTTTCTTT
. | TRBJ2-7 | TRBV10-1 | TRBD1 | CASSEARAGTGGTEQYF | TGCGCCAGCAGTGAGGCGAGAGCCGGGACAGGGGGGACCGAGCAGTACTTC
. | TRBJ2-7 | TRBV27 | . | CASSRAGSPSYEQYF | TGTGCCAGCAGCCGCGCGGGGTCTCCCTCCTACGAGCAGTACTTC
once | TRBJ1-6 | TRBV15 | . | CATSSSRGGRSPLHF | TGTGCCACCAGCAGTTCCCGGGGGGGGCGATCACCCCTCCACTTT
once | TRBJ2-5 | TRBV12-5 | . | CASGPGSDTPQETQYF | TGTGCTAGTGGTCCCGGGAGCGATACCCCCCAAGAGACCCAGTACTTC
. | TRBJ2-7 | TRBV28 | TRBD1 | CASSLSGTGNLMPSSYEQYF | TGTGCCAGCAGTTTATCCGGGACAGGAAATTTAATGCCGAGCTCCTACGAGCAGTACTTC
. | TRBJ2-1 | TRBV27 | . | CASSLIPSSVTVEQFF | TGTGCCAGCAGTTTAATCCCTAGCTCGGTTACGGTGGAGCAGTTCTTC
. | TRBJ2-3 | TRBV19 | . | CASSILVQDTQYF | TGTGCCAGTAGTATCCTAGTCCAAGATACGCAGTATTTT
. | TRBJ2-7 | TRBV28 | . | CASSWGQRQYF | TGTGCCAGCAGTTGGGGCCAGCGGCAGTACTTC
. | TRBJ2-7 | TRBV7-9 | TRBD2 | CSSSPILGLAGGRTYEQYF | TGTTCCAGCAGCCCCATACTGGGACTAGCGGGAGGGAGGACCTACGAGCAGTACTTC
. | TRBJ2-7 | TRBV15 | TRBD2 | CATSRGGLASSEQYF | TGTGCCACCAGCAGGGGGGGACTAGCTTCGAGCGAGCAGTACTTC